Below are 29 T cell receptor beta chains sequenced from a single sample in a study of beta chain features in type 1 diabetes. Isolated RNA was reverse transcribed in full, so expressed TCRB transcripts were sequenced. Produced via immunoSEQ multiplex PCR; TCRdb's table is partial and in-frame only. The sample consists of some 150,000 clones, around 10% of them appearing once. The sequenced material came from central memory CD4+ T cells from blood. The receptors originated from a man between 18 and 29 years old in good health.

There are many counts of this clone. This chain links TRBV4-1 with TRBJ2-3, with TRBD2 identical over 7 bases. The V segment lost 6 bases and the J segment 6 bases; nucleotides outside the gene matches: 9. The CDR3 is 14 residues long. Germline CDR1 is MGHRA and CDR2 is YSYEKL. CDR3 nucleotides: TGCGCCAGCAGACGGACTAGTTGGTCGGATACGCAGTATTTT. This sequence encodes CASRRTSWSDTQYF.

There are a few counts of this clone. The gene calls are TRBV20-1 and TRBJ2-2; D is unresolved. Germline lookup yields CDR1 DFQATT and CDR2 SNEGSKA (reference sequence). There are 10 residues in the CDR3. The V gene lost 1 base and the J gene lost 12 bases, with 6 bases spanning the gap. CDR3 coding DNA: TGCAGTGCTAGAGGGTCCCAGCTGTTTTTT. This gives the protein CSARGSQLFF.

This clone was observed a few times. The chain employs TRBV9 and TRBJ2-5; no clear D gene. CDR3 length equals 14 residues. The V gene lost 0 bases and the J gene lost 3 bases, with 9 bases spanning the gap. CDR1 is SGDLS, CDR2 YYNGEE, per germline. CDR3 in DNA: TGTGCCAGCAGCGTAGGTCAACGAGAAGAGACCCAGTACTTC. This translates into CASSVGQREETQYF.

The chain couples TRBV5-4 to TRBJ2-5; D not certain. Per germline, CDR1 SGHNT and CDR2 YYREEE (reference sequence). This CDR3 contains 11 residues. The germline V and J ends were trimmed by 6 bases and 2 bases, with 5 bases remaining between them. CDR3 DNA sequence: TGTGCCAGCACCGGACAAGAGACCCAGTACTTC. As protein: CASTGQETQYF.

Only a few counts were recorded for this clone. J is TRBJ2-1 and V is TRBV7-2, with D possibly being TRBD1 (6 bases). The ends were cut back, 5 bases at V and 4 bases at J, with 12 bases in the middle. This CDR3 spans 14 amino acids. The V gene's germline CDR1 is SGHTA and CDR2 FQGNSA. As DNA, the CDR3 is TGTGCCAGCAGCGCCCGACAGGATTACAATGAGCAGTTCTTC. The encoded protein is CASSARQDYNEQFF.

The V call is TRBV19, the J call TRBJ2-1; TRBD2 aligns across 8 bases. Germline-derived CDR1 and CDR2 are LNHDA and SQIVND (reference sequence). Losses at the gene ends were 2 bases for V and 7 bases for J; bases not matched to a gene: 4. This CDR3 has 14 residues. DNA of the CDR3: TGTGCCAGTAGTATAAAGCGGGAGTCTAATGAGCAGTTCTTC. Translated, it gives CASSIKRESNEQFF.

This clone has only a few counts. Within the sample, other DNA sequences also encode this same CDR3. V usage is TRBV15 and J usage is TRBJ2-2; D is unclear. The CDR3 extends over 12 amino acids. The ends were cut back, 1 base at V and 6 bases at J, with 3 bases in the middle. Looked up from germline, CDR1 is LNHNV and CDR2 is YYDKDF (reference sequence). The CDR3 is CATSRVAGELFF. In DNA, the CDR3 is TGTGCCACCAGCAGAGTGGCCGGGGAGCTGTTTTTT.

The chain has TRBV9 and TRBJ1-2, with 7 bases identical to TRBD1. CDR1 SGDLS and CDR2 YYNGEE come from the germline V gene. The CDR3 runs to 13 residues. Unmatched junction bases numbered 3, after V lost 0 bases and J lost 7 bases. Here the CDR3 DNA reads TGTGCCAGCAGCGTAGGAGGGGGCAGTGGCTACACCTTC. It codes for CASSVGGGSGYTF.

There are a few counts of this clone. This sequence joins TRBV29-1 and TRBJ2-3, with D maybe TRBD1 (6 bases). The V gene's germline CDR1 is SQVTM and CDR2 ANQGSEA. Trimming left V 4 bases short and J 0 bases short, with 11 bases between. This CDR3 is built from 14 residues. The CDR3 sequence: CSVARGPSTDTQYF. CDR3 DNA: TGCAGCGTTGCCAGGGGACCGAGCACAGATACGCAGTATTTT.

This clone has more than one count but fewer than ten. The chain uses TRBV5-6 and TRBJ1-4; 7 bases line up with TRBD1. Germline lookup yields CDR1 SGHDT and CDR2 YYEEEE. Trimming cost V 4 bases and J 3 bases; bases outside gene matches: 6. The CDR3 consists of 15 residues. CDR3 sequence: CASSRGGTANEKLFF. For the CDR3, the DNA is TGTGCCAGCAGCCGGGGCGGGACAGCTAATGAAAAACTGTTTTTT. The complete variable domain, with remaining parts taken from reference TRBV5-6 and TRBJ1-4, reads DAGVTQSPTHLIKTRGQQVTLRCSPKSGHDTVSWYQQALGQGPQFIFQYYEEEERQRGNFPDRFSGHQFPNYSSELNVNALLLGDSALYLCASSRGGTANEKLFFGSGTQLSVL.

This clone was picked up a small number of times. The chain carries TRBV9 and TRBJ2-1; no clear D gene. This CDR3 spans 14 amino acids. Germline lookup yields CDR1 SGDLS and CDR2 YYNGEE. V was shortened by 0 bases and J by 7 bases, with 11 bases between the two germline ends. The CDR3 reads CASSVAVRMNEQFF. The CDR3 coding sequence is TGTGCCAGCAGCGTAGCGGTTAGGATGAATGAGCAGTTCTTC.

This clone was counted only a few times. V usage is TRBV6-1 and J usage is TRBJ2-7; a possible D gene is TRBD2 (7 bases). The CDR3 totals 10 residues. Trimming removed 10 bases at V and 7 bases at J, with 11 bases between. The germline gives CDR1 MNHNS, CDR2 SASEGT. CDR3 sequence: CAIQGGEQYF. The CDR3, as DNA: TGTGCCATACAGGGAGGGGAGCAGTACTTC.

The V call is TRBV27, the J call TRBJ2-5; the match to TRBD2 covers 16 bases. This CDR3 region has 17 residues. V lost 6 bases, J lost 4 bases, and 8 bases stayed unmatched. CDR1 is MNHEY and CDR2 is SMNVEV in the germline V gene (reference sequence). The CDR3 DNA follows: TGTGCCAGCAGAACCGGGACTAGCGGGGGGGCCCGAGAGACCCAGTACTTC. This encodes CASRTGTSGGARETQYF.

As concerns this clone: A much more abundant neighbour one base away suggests this may be a read error. The V gene is TRBV5-1, the J gene TRBJ2-3; D might be TRBD2 (6 bases). The germline V gene encodes CDR1 SGHRS and CDR2 YFSETQ. This CDR3 spans 14 amino acids. V lost 2 bases, J lost 1 base, and 8 bases lay in between. The CDR3 reads CASSFQRGTDTQYF. Here the CDR3 DNA reads TGCGCCAGCAGCTTCCAGCGGGGCACAGATACGCAGTATTTT.

J is TRBJ2-1 and V is TRBV4-2; TRBD1 is a possible D gene (5 bases). Trimming shortened V by 0 bases and J by 9 bases, and 9 bases separated the two germline ends. CDR3 size: 13 residues. Per the germline V gene, CDR1 is LGHNA and CDR2 is YNFKEQ. The CDR3 loop reads CASSQEGVGEQFF. DNA of the CDR3: TGTGCCAGCAGCCAAGAAGGGGTGGGTGAGCAGTTCTTC.

This clone showed up just a few times. The genes are TRBV7-9 and TRBJ1-1; D is undetermined. V lost 5 bases and J lost 1, with 8 bases in between. The CDR3 length is 13 residues. Per germline, CDR1 SEHNR and CDR2 FQNEAQ (reference sequence). The DNA for the CDR3 is TGTGCCAGCAGCGACCAACAGAACACTGAAGCTTTCTTT. Amino acids: CASSDQQNTEAFF.

By sample share, this clone is medium-sized. V and J are TRBV18 and TRBJ2-7; D call uncertain. Germline CDR1 reads KGHSH; CDR2 reads LQKENI. The CDR3 has 14 amino acids. Deletions cut 6 bases from V and 1 base from J, with 13 bases between. The CDR3: CASSPLAGSYEQYF. The CDR3 DNA follows: TGTGCCAGCTCCCCCCTGGCCGGGTCCTACGAGCAGTACTTC.

This clone was seen a handful of times. This chain joins TRBV14 and TRBJ2-5, with D possibly being TRBD1 or TRBD2 (6 bases each). The CDR3 has 17 residues. CDR1 and CDR2 from the germline V gene are SGHDN and FVKESK. Trimming pared 4 bases from V and 2 bases from J, leaving 20 bases between. DNA for the CDR3: TGTGCCAGCAGCCGACTCGTCACCGCGGGACAACAAGAGACCCAGTACTTC. Amino acids: CASSRLVTAGQQETQYF.

Comments on this clone: One junction end disagrees with the germline gene, perhaps due to a read error. The chain recombines TRBV7-7 with TRBJ1-1; D gene unclear. The CDR3 covers 13 residues. The germline V gene has CDR1 SSHAT and CDR2 FNYEAQ (reference sequence). The chain's CDR3 is CASSLRANTEAFF. CDR3 nucleotide sequence: TGTGCTAGCAGCTTAAGGGCGAACACTGAAGCTTTCTTT.

Only a few counts were recorded for this clone. The chain has TRBV9 and TRBJ2-5, with 9 bases lining up with TRBD1. The germline V gene encodes CDR1 SGDLS and CDR2 YYNGEE. The CDR3 is made up of 15 amino acids. With V trimmed by 3 bases and J by 2 bases, 5 bases remained unmatched. The CDR3, as DNA: TGTGCCAGCAGCGCTGGGACAGGGTGGCAAGAGACCCAGTACTTC. It codes for CASSAGTGWQETQYF.

The CDR3 coding sequence is TGTGCCAGCAGCTTAGGAGGAGCGGGAGCGGCAGATACGCAGTATTTT. It translates to CASSLGGAGAADTQYF. This rearrangement joins TRBV7-2 to TRBJ2-3, with 8 nucleotides matching TRBD2. Germline V gives CDR1 SGHTA, CDR2 FQGNSA. Trimming removed 1 base from V and 4 bases from J; junction bases left unmatched: 7. The CDR3 length is 16 residues. Full variable domain (outside the CDR3, taken from reference TRBV7-2 and TRBJ2-3): GAGVSQSPSNKVTEKGKDVELRCDPISGHTALYWYRQSLGQGLEFLIYFQGNSAPDKSGLPSDRFSAERTGGSVSTLTIQRTQQEDSAVYLCASSLGGAGAADTQYFGPGTRLTVL.

The chain recombines TRBV5-6 with TRBJ1-6; 10 positions agree with TRBD1. The CDR3 has 16 amino acids. Germline V CDR1 and CDR2: SGHDT, YYEEEE. V shed 4 bases and J 9 bases; nucleotides not matched to a gene: 10. The CDR3 bases are TGTGCCAGCAGCCCATGGACAGGGGGAATGAGTTCACCCCTCCACTTT. The encoded protein is CASSPWTGGMSSPLHF.

In its sample, this clone was seen many times. V usage is TRBV5-8 and J usage is TRBJ2-3, with 11 bases fitting TRBD1. The CDR3 consists of 16 residues. V lost 4 bases and J lost 4; bases outside the gene matches: 8. Germline lookup yields CDR1 SGHTS and CDR2 YDEGEE. This CDR3 is CASSREPGQGADTQYF. CDR3 DNA: TGTGCCAGCAGCCGGGAACCGGGACAGGGGGCAGATACGCAGTATTTT.

The V call is TRBV4-2, the J call TRBJ2-5, with 7 nucleotides matching TRBD1. Germline CDR1 LGHNA, CDR2 YNFKEQ. The CDR3 contains 16 residues. The J segment lost 5 bases and the V segment lost 6 bases, leaving 15 bases of the junction unmatched. Here the CDR3 reads CASRPNRGMSGETQYF. For the CDR3, the DNA is TGTGCCAGCAGACCTAACAGGGGAATGTCAGGGGAGACCCAGTACTTC.

This clone was seen a few times. The chain has TRBV10-3 and TRBJ1-2, with a weak D call TRBD1 (6 bases). Between the trimmed V and J ends, which lost 0 bases and 14 bases, there was a span of 13 bases. Germline V gene sequence: CDR1 ENHRY, CDR2 SYGVKD. The length of the CDR3 is 12 residues. Here the CDR3 reads CAISESSSRGTF. The DNA for the CDR3 is TGTGCCATCAGTGAGTCATCCTCCAGGGGAACCTTC.

V usage is TRBV9 and J usage is TRBJ2-1, with 9 positions matching TRBD2. Germline V gives CDR1 SGDLS, CDR2 YYNGEE. The CDR3 spans 13 residues. After removal of 3 bases from V and 9 bases from J, the junction contained 4 bases not matched to a gene. CDR3 sequence (DNA): TGTGCCAGCAGCGCTAGCGGGATGACTGAGCAGTTCTTC. Protein sequence: CASSASGMTEQFF.

This rearrangement joins TRBV7-2 to TRBJ2-2, with D possibly TRBD2 on 5 matching bases. V dropped 3 bases and J dropped 6 bases, with 14 bases sitting between them. The CDR3 has 15 residues. Germline CDR1 is SGHTA and CDR2 is FQGNSA. This chain's CDR3 is CASSFFRTRAGELFF. The CDR3 bases are TGTGCCAGCAGCTTTTTCCGGACGAGGGCCGGGGAGCTGTTTTTT.

The chain couples TRBV18 to TRBJ2-5; D remains ambiguous. The V end lost 1 base, the J end lost 5 bases, and 17 bases lay between the germline ends. CDR3 size: 16 residues. Germline CDR1 reads KGHSH; CDR2 reads LQKENI. CDR3 bases: TGTGCCAGCTCACCACTTACTCGGGCCCTAGGGGAGACCCAGTACTTC. Translation gives CASSPLTRALGETQYF.

This clone was observed at least ten times. This chain connects TRBV7-9 to TRBJ1-1, with D uncertain. V lost 1 base, J lost 0 bases, and 6 bases lay in between. The CDR3 length is 14 residues. Germline V gene data show CDR1 as SEHNR and CDR2 as FQNEAQ (reference sequence). CDR3 coding DNA: TGTGCCAGCAGCTTAGAGAGGTTGAACACTGAAGCTTTCTTT. Translating it yields CASSLERLNTEAFF.